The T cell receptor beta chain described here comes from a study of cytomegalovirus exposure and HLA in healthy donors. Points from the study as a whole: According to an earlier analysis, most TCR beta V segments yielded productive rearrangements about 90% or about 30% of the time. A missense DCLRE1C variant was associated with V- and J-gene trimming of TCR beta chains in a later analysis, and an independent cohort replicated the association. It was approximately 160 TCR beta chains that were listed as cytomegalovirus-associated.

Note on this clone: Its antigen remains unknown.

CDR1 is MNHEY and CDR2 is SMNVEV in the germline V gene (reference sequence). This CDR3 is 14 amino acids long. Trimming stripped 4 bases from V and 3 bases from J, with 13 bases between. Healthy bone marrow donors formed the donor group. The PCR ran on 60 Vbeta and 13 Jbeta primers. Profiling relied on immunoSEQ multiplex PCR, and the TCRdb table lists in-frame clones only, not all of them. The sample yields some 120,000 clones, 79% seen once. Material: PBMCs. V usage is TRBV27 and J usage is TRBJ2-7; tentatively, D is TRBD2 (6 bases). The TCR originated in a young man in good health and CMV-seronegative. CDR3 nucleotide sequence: TGTGCCAGCAGTTCCCTCCTAGCGAGCTACGAGCAGTACTTC. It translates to CASSSLLASYEQYF.